This TCR beta chain derives from a study of OX40 agonist ivuxolimab in advanced cancers. J lost 3 bases, V lost 0 bases, and 4 bases had no gene match. From germline, CDR1 is SGDLS and CDR2 YYNGEE. The CDR3 totals 16 residues. Libraries were prepared by immunoSEQ multiplex PCR; TCRdb keeps only in-frame clonotypes and omits some of them. Of about 100,000 clones listed, around 89% are singletons. The source is an adult with an advanced solid tumor such as melanoma, head and neck, liver or kidney cancer. The sample consisted of CD4+ or CD8+ T cells sorted from blood, taken in a trial of the OX40 agonist ivuxolimab. V gene TRBV9 combines with J gene TRBJ2-3; 10 bases align to TRBD2. The CDR3 DNA sequence: TGTGCCAGCAGCGTAGGAGGTAGCGGGGGGACAGATACGCAGTATTTT. It translates to CASSVGGSGGTDTQYF.